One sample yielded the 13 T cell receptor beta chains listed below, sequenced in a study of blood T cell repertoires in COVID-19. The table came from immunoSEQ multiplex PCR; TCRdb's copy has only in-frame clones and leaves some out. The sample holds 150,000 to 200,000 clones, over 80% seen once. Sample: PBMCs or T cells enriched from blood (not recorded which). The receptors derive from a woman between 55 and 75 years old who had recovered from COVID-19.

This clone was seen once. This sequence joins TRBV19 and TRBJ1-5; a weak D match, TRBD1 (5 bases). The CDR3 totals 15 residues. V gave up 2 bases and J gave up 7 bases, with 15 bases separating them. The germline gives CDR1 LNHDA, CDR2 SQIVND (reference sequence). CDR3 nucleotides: TGTGCCAGTAGTATATCGGCCAGGGTCGGGCAGCCCCAGCATTTT. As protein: CASSISARVGQPQHF.

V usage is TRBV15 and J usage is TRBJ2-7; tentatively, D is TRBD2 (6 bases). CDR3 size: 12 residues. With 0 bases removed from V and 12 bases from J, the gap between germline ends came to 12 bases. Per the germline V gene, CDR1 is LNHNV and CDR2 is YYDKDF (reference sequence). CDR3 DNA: TGTGCCACCAGCAGAGATAGGGCTAGCGCGTACTTC. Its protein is CATSRDRASAYF.

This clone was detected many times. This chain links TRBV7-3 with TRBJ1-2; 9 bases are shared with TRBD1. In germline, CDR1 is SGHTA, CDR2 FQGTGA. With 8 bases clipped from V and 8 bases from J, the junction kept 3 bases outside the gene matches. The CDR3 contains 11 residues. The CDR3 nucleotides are TGTGCCAGCGGGACAGGGAACGGCTACACCTTC. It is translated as CASGTGNGYTF.

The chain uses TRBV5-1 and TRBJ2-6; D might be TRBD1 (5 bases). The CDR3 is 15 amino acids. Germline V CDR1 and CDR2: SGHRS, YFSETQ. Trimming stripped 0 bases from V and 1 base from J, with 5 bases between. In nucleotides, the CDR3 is TGCGCCAGCAGCTTGGGGACATCTGGGGCCAACGTCCTGACTTTC. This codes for CASSLGTSGANVLTF.

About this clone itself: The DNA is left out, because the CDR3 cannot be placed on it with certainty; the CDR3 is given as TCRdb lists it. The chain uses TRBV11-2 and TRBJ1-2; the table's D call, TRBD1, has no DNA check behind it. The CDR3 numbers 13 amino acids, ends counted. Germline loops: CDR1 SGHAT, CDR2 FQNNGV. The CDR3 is CASSLFGAGTNTF.

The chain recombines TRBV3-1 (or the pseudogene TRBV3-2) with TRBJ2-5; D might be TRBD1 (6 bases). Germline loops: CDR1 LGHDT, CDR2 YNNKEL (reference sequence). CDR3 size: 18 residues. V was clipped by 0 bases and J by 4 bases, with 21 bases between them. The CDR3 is CASSQENAVGTRVETQYF. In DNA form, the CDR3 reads TGTGCCAGCAGCCAAGAAAACGCCGTAGGGACAAGAGTAGAGACCCAGTACTTC.

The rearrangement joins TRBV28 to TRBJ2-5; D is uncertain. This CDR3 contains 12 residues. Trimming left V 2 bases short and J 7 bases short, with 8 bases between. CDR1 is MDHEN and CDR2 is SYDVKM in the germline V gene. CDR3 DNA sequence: TGTGCCAGCAGTTTAGTTGCAGGGACCCAGTACTTC. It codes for CASSLVAGTQYF.

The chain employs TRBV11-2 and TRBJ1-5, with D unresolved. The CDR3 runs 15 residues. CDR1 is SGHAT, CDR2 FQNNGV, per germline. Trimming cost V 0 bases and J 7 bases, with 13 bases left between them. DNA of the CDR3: TGTGCCAGCAGCTTAGATCGACGCCCTAGGCAGCCCCAGCATTTT. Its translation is CASSLDRRPRQPQHF. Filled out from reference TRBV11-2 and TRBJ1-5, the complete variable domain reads EAGVAQSPRYKIIEKRQSVAFWCNPISGHATLYWYQQILGQGPKLLIQFQNNGVVDDSQLPKDRFSAERLKGVDSTLKIQPAKLEDSAVYLCASSLDRRPRQPQHFGDGTRLSIL.

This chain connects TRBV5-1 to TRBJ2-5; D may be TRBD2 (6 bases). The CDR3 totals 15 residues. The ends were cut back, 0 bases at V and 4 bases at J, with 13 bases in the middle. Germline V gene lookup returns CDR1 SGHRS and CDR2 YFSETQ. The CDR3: CASSLAVGGVETQYF. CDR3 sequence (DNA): TGCGCCAGCAGCTTGGCCGTAGGAGGGGTAGAGACCCAGTACTTC.

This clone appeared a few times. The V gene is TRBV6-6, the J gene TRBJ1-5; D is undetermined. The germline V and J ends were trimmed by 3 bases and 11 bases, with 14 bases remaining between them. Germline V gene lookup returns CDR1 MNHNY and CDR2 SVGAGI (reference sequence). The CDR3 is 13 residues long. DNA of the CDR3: TGTGCCAGCAGTTATGAATCCCTGAGGGCCCAGCATTTT. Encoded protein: CASSYESLRAQHF.

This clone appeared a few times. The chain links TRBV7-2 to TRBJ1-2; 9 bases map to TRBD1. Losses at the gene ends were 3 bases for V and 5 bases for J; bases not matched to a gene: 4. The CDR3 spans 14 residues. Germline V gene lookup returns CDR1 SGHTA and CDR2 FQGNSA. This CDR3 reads CASSFGDRVYGYTF. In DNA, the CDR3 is TGTGCCAGCAGCTTTGGGGACAGGGTGTATGGCTACACCTTC.

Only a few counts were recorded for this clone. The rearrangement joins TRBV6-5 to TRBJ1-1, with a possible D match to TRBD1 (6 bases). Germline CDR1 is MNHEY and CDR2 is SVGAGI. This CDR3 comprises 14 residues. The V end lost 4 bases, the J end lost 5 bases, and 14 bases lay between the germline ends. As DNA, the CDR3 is TGTGCCAGCAGTTCGTACAGGGTCTCTACTGAAGCTTTCTTT. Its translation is CASSSYRVSTEAFF.

The CDR3: CASSQSGVSYYGYTF. DNA for the CDR3: TGTGCCAGCAGCCAGTCCGGGGTTTCTTATTATGGCTACACCTTC. The chain joins TRBV5-4 to TRBJ1-2, with D unresolved. Germline V lookup: CDR1 SGHNT, CDR2 YYREEE (reference sequence). Trimming stripped 4 bases from V and 5 bases from J, with 18 bases between. The CDR3 is 15 residues long.